The T cell receptor beta chain under discussion was sequenced for a study of shared clonotypes between healthy human individuals. In the study overall: The composition of the donors was a couple of women and a few men aged 18 to 49.

The data were produced by immunoSEQ multiplex PCR, yet TCRdb's version contains in-frame clones alone and is incomplete. The table has roughly 500,000 clones, roughly 77% seen once. Study-level results: The researchers took only blood, and tissue repertoires probably look different.

As concerns this clone: No antigen is known for it.

Healthy and HIV-negative, the adult donors had no recent acute infections or vaccinations. Roughly 93 million PBMCs supplied genomic DNA for unsorted samples. This CDR3 is 13 amino acids long. Germline CDR1 and CDR2: SNHLY and FYNNEI. With 7 bases removed from V and 5 bases from J, the gap between germline ends came to 12 bases. The sample consisted of PBMCs. The chain joins TRBV2 to TRBJ2-4; D assignment may be TRBD1 or TRBD2 (5 bases each). This sequence originates from a middle-aged woman in good health. Some clones in this sample may be carry-over from other donors' samples. CDR3 coding DNA: TGTGCCAGCACTGGGGGTGGACAAAACATTCAGTACTTC. Translated, it gives CASTGGGQNIQYF.